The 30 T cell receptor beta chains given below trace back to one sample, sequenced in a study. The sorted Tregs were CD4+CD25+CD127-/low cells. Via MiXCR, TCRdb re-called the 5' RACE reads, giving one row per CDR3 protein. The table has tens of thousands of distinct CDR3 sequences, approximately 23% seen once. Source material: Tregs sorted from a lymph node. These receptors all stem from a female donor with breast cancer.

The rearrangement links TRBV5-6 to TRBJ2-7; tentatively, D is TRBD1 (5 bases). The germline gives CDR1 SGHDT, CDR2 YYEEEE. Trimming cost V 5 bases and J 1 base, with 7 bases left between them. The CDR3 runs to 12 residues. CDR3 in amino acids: CASRTASYEQYF. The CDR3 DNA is TGTGCCAGCAGGACAGCTTCCTACGAGCAGTACTTC.

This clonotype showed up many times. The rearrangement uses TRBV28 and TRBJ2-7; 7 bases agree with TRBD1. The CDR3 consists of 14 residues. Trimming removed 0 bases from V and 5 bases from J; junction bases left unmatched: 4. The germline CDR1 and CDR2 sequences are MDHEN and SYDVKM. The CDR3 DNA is TGTGCCAGCAGTTTATGGACAGGGTTCGACGAGCAGTACTTC. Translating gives CASSLWTGFDEQYF.

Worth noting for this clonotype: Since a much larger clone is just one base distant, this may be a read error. The chain's CDR3 is CASSPGYKGWGAFF. CDR3 nucleotide sequence: TGCGCCAGCAGCCCCGGTTATAAGGGTTGGGGAGCTTTCTTT. V gene TRBV5-1 combines with J gene TRBJ1-1; D call uncertain. There are 14 residues in the CDR3. Trimming removed 4 bases at V and 10 bases at J, with 20 bases between. Per the germline V gene, CDR1 is SGHRS and CDR2 is YFSETQ.

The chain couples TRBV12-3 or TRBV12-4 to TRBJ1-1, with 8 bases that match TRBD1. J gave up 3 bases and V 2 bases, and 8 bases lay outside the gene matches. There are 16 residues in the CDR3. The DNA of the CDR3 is TGTGCCAGCAGTTTATTCCTCAGGGGGCTTGACACTGAAGCTTTCTTT. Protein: CASSLFLRGLDTEAFF.

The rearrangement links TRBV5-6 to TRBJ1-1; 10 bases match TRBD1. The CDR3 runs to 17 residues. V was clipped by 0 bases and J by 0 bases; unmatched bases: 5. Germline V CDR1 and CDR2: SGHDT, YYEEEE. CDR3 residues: CASSLDRTGGLNTEAFF. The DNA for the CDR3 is TGTGCCAGCAGCTTGGATAGGACAGGGGGGCTGAACACTGAAGCTTTCTTT.

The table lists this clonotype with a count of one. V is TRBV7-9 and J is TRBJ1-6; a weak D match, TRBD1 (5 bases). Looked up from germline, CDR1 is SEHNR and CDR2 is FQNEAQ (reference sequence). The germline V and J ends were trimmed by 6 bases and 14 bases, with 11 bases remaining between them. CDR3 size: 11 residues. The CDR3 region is CASSKAGSLHF. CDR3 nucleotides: TGTGCCAGCAGTAAAGCAGGGTCCCTCCACTTT.

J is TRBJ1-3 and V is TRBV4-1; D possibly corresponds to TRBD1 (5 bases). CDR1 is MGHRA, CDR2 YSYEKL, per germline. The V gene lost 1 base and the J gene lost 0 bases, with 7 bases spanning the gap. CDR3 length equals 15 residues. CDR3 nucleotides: TGCGCCAGCAGCCAAGGACAGTTCTCTGGAAACACCATATATTTT. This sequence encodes CASSQGQFSGNTIYF.

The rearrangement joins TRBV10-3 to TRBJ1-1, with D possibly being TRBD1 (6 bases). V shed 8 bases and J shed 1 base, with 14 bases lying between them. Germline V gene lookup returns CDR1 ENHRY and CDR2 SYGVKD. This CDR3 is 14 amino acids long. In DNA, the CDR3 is TGTGCCATCGCCTCGACAGGACCGAACACTGAAGCTTTCTTT. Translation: CAIASTGPNTEAFF.

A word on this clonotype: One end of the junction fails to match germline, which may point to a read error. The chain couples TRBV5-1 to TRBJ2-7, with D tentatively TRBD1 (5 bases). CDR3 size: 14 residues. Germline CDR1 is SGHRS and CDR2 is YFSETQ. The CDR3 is CAGSLRGTQGEQYF. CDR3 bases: TGCGCCGGCAGCTTGCGAGGAACCCAGGGCGAGCAGTACTTC. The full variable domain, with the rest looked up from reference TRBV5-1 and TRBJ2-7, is KAGVTQTPRYLIKTRGQQVTLSCSPISGHRSVSWYQQTPGQGLQFLFEYFSETQRNKGNFPGRFSGRQFSNSRSEMNVSTLELGDSALYLCAGSLRGTQGEQYFGPGTRLTVT.

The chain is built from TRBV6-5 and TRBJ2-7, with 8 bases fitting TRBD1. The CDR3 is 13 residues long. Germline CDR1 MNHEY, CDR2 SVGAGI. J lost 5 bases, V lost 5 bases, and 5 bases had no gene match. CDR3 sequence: CASSRRQGHEQYF. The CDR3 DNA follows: TGTGCCAGCAGTAGAAGACAGGGGCACGAGCAGTACTTC.

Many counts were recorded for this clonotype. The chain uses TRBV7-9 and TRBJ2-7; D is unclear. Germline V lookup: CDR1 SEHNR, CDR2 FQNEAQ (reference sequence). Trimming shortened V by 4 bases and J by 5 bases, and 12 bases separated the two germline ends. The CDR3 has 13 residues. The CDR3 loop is CASSSILWDEQYF. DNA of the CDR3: TGTGCCAGCAGCTCGATATTGTGGGACGAGCAGTACTTC.

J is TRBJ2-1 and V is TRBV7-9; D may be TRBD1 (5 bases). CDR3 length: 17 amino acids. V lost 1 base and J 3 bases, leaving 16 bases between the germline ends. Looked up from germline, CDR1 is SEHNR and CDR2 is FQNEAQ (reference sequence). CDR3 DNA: TGTGCCAGCAGCTTAGAAAGATGGCAGGGTGGCTACAATGAGCAGTTCTTC. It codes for CASSLERWQGGYNEQFF.

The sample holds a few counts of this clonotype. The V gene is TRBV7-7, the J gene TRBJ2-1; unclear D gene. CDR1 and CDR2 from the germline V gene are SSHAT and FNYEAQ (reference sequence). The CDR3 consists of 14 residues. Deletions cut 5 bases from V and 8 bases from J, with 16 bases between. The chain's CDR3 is CASSAVGGSDEQFF. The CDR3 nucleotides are TGTGCCAGCAGCGCTGTTGGCGGCTCGGATGAGCAGTTCTTC.

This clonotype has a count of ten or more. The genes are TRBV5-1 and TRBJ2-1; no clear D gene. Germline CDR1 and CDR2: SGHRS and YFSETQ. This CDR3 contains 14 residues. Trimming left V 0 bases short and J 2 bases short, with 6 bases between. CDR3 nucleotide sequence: TGCGCCAGCAGCTTGGACAGTGCCTACAATGAGCAGTTCTTC. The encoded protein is CASSLDSAYNEQFF. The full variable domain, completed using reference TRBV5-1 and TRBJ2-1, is KAGVTQTPRYLIKTRGQQVTLSCSPISGHRSVSWYQQTPGQGLQFLFEYFSETQRNKGNFPGRFSGRQFSNSRSEMNVSTLELGDSALYLCASSLDSAYNEQFFGPGTRLTVL.

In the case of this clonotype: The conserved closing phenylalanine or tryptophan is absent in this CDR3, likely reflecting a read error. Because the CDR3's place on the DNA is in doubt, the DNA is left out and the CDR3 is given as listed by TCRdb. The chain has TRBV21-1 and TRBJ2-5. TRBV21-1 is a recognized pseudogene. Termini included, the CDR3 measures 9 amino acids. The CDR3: CASSKVFNN.

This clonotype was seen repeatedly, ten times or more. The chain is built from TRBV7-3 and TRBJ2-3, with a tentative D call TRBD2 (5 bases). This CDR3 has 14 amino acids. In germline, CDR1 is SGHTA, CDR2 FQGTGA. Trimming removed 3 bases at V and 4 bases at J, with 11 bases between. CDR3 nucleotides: TGTGCCAGCAGCTTTACCGGGAAGGCAGATACGCAGTATTTT. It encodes CASSFTGKADTQYF.

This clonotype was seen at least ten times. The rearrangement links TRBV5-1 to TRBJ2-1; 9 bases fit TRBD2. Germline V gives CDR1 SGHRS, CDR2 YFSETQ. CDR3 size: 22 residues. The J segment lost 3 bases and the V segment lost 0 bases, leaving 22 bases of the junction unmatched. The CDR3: CASSLADPPYDARGGYYNEQFF. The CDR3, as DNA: TGCGCCAGCAGCTTGGCCGATCCACCGTATGACGCGCGGGGGGGTTACTACAATGAGCAGTTCTTC.

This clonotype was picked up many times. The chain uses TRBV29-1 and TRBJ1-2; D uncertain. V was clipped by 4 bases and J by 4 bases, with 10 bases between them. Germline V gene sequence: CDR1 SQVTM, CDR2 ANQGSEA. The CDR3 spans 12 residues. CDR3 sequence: CSVVGGSYGYTF. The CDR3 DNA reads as TGCAGCGTTGTCGGCGGTAGCTATGGCTACACCTTC.

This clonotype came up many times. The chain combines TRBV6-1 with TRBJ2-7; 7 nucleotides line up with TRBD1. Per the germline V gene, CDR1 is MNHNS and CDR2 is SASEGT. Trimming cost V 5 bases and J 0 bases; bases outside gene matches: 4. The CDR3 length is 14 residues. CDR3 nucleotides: TGTGCCAGCAGTCGGACAGGCAGCTCCTACGAGCAGTACTTC. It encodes CASSRTGSSYEQYF.

The CDR3 nucleotides are TGTGCCAGCAGCTTGGGTGGGGCGTTCACAGATACGCAGTATTTT. It specifies CASSLGGAFTDTQYF. The chain couples TRBV7-2 to TRBJ2-3; D might be TRBD1 (5 bases). This CDR3 comprises 15 residues. CDR1 and CDR2 from the germline V gene are SGHTA and FQGNSA. V was cut by 3 bases and J by 2 bases, with 12 bases left in between.

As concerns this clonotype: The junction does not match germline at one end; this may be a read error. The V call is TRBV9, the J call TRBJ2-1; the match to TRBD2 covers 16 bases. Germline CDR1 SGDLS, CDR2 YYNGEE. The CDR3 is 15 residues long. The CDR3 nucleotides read TGTGCCGGCAGGGCCGGGACTAGCGGGAGGGATGAGCAGTTCTTC. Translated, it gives CAGRAGTSGRDEQFF.

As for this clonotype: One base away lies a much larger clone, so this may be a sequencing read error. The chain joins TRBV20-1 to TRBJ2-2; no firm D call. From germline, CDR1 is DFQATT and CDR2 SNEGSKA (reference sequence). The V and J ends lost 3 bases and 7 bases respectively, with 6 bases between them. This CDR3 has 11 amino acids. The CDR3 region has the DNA TGCAGTGCTAGCTGTAACGGGGAGCTGTTTTTT. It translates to CSASCNGELFF.

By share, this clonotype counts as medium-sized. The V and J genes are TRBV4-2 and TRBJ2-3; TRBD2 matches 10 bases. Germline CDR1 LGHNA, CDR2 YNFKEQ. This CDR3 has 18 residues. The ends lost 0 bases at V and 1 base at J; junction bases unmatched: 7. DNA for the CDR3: TGTGCCAGCAGCCAAGAACTAGCGGGATCTCATCGCACAGATACGCAGTATTTT. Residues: CASSQELAGSHRTDTQYF.

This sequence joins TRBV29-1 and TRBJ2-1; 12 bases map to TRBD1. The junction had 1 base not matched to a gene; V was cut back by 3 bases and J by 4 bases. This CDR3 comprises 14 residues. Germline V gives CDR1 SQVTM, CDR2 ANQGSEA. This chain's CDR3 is CSVEGQGAYNEQFF. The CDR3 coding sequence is TGCAGCGTTGAGGGACAGGGGGCTTACAATGAGCAGTTCTTC.

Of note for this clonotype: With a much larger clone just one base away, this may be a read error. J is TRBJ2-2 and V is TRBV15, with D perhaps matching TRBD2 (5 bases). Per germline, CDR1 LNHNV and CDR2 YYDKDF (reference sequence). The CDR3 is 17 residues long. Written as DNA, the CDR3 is TGTGCCACCAGCGGAGATGTAGTAGGACTCCACACCGGGGAGCTGTTTTTT. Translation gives CATSGDVVGLHTGELFF. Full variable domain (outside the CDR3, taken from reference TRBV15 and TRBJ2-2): DAMVIQNPRYQVTQFGKPVTLSCSQTLNHNVMYWYQQKSSQAPKLLFHYYDKDFNNEADTPDNFQSRRPNTSFCFLDIRSPGLGDTAMYLCATSGDVVGLHTGELFFGEGSRLTVL.

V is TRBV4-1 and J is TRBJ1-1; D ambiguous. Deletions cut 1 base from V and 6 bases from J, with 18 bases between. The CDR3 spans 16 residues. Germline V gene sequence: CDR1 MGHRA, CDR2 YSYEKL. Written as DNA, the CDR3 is TGCGCCAGCAGCCAAGTTGGGCCGGGGATGGCGGCTGAAGCTTTCTTT. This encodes CASSQVGPGMAAEAFF.

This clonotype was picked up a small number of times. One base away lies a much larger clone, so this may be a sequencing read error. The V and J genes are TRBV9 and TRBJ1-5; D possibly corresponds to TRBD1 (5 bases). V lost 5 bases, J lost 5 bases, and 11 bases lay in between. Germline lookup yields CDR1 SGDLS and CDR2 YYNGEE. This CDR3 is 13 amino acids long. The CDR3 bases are TGTGCCAGCAGTCCGACAGACGATCAGCCCCAGCATTTT. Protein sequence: CASSPTDDQPQHF.

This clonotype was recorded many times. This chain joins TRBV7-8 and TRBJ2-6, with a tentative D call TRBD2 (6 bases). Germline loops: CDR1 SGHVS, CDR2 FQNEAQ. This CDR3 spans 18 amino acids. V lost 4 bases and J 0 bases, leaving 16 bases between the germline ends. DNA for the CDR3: TGTGCCAGCAGCTGGTCGGGACTCGACTTCTCTGGGGCCAACGTCCTGACTTTC. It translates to CASSWSGLDFSGANVLTF. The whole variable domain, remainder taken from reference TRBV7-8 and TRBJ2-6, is GAGVSQSPRYKVAKRGQDVALRCDPISGHVSLFWYQQALGQGPEFLTYFQNEAQLDKSGLPSDRFFAERPEGSVSTLKIQRTQQEDSAVYLCASSWSGLDFSGANVLTFGAGSRLTVL.

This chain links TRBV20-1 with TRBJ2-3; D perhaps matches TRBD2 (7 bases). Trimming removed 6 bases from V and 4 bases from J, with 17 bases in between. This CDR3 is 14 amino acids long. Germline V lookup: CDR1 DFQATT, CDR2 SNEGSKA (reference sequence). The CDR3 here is CSAGGGSVSDTQYF. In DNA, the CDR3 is TGCAGTGCGGGAGGGGGGAGTGTCTCAGATACGCAGTATTTT.

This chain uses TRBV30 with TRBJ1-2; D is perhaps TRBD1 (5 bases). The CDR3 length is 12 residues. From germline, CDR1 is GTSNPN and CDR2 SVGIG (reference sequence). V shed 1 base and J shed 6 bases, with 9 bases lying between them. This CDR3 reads CAWSAGGDGYTF. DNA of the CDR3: TGTGCCTGGAGTGCTGGAGGGGATGGCTACACCTTC. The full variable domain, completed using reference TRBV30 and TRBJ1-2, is SQTIHQWPATLVQPVGSPLSLECTVEGTSNPNLYWYRQAAGRGLQLLFYSVGIGQISSEVPQNLSASRPQDRQFILSSKKLLLSDSGFYLCAWSAGGDGYTFGSGTRLTVV.